The entry below gives a single T cell receptor beta chain sequence along with its context. A junction boundary mismatches the germline segment, possibly from a read error. The source of the sample is a study of tumor and adjacent non-tumor tissue in lung cancer. This CDR3 comprises 13 residues. From germline, CDR1 is MNHNS and CDR2 SASEGT. TCRbeta libraries were built with three rounds of nested PCR, modified from ARM-PCR. TCRdb reprocessed the multiplex PCR reads via MiXCR and lists one record per CDR3 protein. The sample gives under 150,000 distinct CDR3 sequences, approximately 72% of which show up once; roughly 18% is in the top ten. The template was RNA from unsorted bulk tissue.

The receptor was derived from a man aged 55-75 years with small cell lung cancer. The sample taken for sequencing was lung tumor tissue. The rearrangement uses TRBV6-1 and TRBJ1-5; D gene unclear. CDR3 loop: CASSEVFNQLQHF. CDR3 sequence (DNA): TGTGCCAGCAGTGAGGTATTTAATCAGCTCCAGCATTTT.